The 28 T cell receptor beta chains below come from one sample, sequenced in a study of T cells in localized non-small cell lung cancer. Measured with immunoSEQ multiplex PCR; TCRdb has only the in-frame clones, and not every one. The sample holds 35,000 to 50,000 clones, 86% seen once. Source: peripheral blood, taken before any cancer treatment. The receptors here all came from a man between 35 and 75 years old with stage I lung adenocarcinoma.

The CDR3 DNA is TGTGCCAGCAGCTTAGATGGGCAATACACTGAAGCTTTCTTT. As protein: CASSLDGQYTEAFF. The chain has TRBV7-9 and TRBJ1-1; D not resolved. The CDR3 has 14 amino acids. CDR1 is SEHNR, CDR2 FQNEAQ, per germline (reference sequence). The V gene lost 1 base and the J gene lost 3 bases, with 9 bases spanning the gap.

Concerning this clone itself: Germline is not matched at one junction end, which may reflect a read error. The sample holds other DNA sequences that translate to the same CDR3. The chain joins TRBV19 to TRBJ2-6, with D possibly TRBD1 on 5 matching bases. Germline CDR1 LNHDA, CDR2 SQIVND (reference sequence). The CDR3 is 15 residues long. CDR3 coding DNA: TGTGCCAGTAGCAGTTCTCCTGCTGGGGCCAACGTCTTGACTTTC. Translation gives CASSSSPAGANVLTF.

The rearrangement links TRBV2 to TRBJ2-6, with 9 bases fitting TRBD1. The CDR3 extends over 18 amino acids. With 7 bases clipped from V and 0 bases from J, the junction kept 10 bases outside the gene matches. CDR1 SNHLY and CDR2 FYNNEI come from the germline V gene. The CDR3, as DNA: TGTGCCAGCACCCAGCCGGACAGGGGCATCTCTGGGGCCAACGTCCTGACTTTC. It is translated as CASTQPDRGISGANVLTF.

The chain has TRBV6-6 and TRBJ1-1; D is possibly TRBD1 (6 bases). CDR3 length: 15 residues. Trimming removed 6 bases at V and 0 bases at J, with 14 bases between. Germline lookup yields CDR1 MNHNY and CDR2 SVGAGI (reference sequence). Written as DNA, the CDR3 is TGTGCCAGCAGGCCGGACAGCCCGATGAACACTGAAGCTTTCTTT. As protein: CASRPDSPMNTEAFF.

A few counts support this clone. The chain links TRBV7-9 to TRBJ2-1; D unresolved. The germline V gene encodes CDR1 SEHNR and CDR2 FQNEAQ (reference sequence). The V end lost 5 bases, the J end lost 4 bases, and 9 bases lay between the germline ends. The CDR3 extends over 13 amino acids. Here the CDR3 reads CASSITAYNEQFF. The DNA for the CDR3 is TGTGCCAGCAGCATAACAGCGTACAATGAGCAGTTCTTC.

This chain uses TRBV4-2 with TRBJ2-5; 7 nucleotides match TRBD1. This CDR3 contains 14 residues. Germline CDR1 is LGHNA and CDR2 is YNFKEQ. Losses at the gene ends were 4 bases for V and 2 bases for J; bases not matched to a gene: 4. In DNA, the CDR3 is TGTGCCAGCAGCCGGTGGGGACAGCAAGAGACCCAGTACTTC. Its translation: CASSRWGQQETQYF.

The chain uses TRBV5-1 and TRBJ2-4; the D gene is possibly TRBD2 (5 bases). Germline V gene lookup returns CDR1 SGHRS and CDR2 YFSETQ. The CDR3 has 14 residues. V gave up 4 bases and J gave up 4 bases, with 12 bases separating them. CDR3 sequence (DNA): TGCGCCAGCAGCGTCGACTATAGGAAAAACATTCAGTACTTC. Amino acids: CASSVDYRKNIQYF.

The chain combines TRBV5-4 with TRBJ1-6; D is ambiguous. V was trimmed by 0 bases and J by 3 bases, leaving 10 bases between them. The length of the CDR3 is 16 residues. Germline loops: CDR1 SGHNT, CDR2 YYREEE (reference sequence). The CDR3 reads CASSLEVPSYNSPLHF. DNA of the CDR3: TGTGCCAGCAGCTTGGAGGTCCCCAGCTATAATTCACCCCTCCACTTT.

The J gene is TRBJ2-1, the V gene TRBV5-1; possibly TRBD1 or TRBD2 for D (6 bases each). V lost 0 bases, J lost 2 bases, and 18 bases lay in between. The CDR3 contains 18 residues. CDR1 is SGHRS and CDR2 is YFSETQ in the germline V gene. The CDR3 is CASSLGLGGSGTYNEQFF. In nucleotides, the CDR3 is TGCGCCAGCAGCTTGGGTCTGGGGGGCAGCGGAACCTACAATGAGCAGTTCTTC.

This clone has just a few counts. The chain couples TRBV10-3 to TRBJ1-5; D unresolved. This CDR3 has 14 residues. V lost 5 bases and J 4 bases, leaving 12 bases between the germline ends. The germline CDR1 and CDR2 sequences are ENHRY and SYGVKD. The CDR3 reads CAISPEGNNQPQHF. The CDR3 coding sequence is TGTGCCATCAGTCCGGAGGGCAATAATCAGCCCCAGCATTTT.

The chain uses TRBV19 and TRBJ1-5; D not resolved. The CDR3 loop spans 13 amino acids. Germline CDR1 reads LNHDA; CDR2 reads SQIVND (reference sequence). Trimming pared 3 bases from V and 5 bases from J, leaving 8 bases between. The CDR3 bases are TGTGCCAGTAGTATGTTACGGGATCAGCCCCAGCATTTT. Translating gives CASSMLRDQPQHF.

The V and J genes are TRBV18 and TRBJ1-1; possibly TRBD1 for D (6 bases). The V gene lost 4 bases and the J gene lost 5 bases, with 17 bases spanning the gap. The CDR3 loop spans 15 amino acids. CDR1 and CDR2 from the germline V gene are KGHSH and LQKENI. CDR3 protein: CASSLPWGPGTEAFF. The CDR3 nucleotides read TGTGCCAGCTCACTCCCCTGGGGGCCCGGGACTGAAGCTTTCTTT.

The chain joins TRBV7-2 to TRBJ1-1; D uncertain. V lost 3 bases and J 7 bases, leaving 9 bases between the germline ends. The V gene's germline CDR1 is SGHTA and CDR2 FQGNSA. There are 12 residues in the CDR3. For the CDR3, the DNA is TGTGCCAGCAGCTTGCGGGGAAGTGAAGCTTTCTTT. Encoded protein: CASSLRGSEAFF.

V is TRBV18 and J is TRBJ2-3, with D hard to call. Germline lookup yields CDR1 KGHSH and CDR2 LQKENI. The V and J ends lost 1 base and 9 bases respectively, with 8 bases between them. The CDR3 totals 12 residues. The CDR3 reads CASSPQPYTQYF. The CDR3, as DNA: TGTGCCAGCTCACCACAGCCGTACACGCAGTATTTT.

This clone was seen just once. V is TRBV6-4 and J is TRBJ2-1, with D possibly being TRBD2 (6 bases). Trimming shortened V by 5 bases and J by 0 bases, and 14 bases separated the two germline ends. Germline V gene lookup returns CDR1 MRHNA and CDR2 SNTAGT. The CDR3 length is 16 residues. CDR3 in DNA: TGTGCCAGCAGTAGTAGCGGTACCCTCTCCTACAATGAGCAGTTCTTC. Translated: CASSSSGTLSYNEQFF.

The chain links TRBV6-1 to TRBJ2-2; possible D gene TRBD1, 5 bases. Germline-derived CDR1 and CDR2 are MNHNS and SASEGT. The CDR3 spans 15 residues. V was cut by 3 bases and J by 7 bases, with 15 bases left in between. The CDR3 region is CASSDAIQGIGELFF. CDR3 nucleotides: TGTGCCAGCAGTGACGCCATTCAGGGAATCGGGGAGCTGTTTTTT.

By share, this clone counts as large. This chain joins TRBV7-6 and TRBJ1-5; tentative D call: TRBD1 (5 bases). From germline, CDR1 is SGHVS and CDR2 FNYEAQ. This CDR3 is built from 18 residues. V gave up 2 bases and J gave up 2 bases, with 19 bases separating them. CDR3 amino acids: CASSLYWDGGGGNQPQHF. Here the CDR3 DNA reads TGTGCCAGCAGCTTATACTGGGACGGGGGAGGCGGCAATCAGCCCCAGCATTTT.

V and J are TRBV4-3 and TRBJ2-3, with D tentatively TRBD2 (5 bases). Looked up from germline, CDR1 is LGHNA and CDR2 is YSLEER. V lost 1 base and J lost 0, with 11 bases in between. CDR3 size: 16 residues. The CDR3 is CASSQGARGSTDTQYF. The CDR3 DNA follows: TGCGCCAGCAGCCAAGGGGCCCGGGGTAGCACAGATACGCAGTATTTT.

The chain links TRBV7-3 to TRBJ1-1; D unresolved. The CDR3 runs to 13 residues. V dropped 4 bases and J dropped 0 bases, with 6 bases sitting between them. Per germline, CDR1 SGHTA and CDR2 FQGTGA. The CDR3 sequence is CASSWSLNTEAFF. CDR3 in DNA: TGTGCCAGCAGCTGGTCGTTGAACACTGAAGCTTTCTTT.

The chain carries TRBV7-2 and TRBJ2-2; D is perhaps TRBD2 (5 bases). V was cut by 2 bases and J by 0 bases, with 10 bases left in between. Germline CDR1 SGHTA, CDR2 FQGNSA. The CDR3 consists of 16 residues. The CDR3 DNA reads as TGTGCCAGCAGCTTAATGCGGGTTTCGAACACCGGGGAGCTGTTTTTT. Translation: CASSLMRVSNTGELFF.

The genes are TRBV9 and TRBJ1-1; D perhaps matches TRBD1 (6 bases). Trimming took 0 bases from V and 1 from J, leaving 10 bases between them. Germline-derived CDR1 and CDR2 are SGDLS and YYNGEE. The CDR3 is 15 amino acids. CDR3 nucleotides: TGTGCCAGCAGCGTAGGTGGGGGGGCGAACACTGAAGCTTTCTTT. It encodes CASSVGGGANTEAFF.

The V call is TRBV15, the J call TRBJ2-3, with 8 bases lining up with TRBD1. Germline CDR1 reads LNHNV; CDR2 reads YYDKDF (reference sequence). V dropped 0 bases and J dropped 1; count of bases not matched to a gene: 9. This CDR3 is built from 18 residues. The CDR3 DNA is TGTGCCACCAGCAGAGATAGGGCAGGGGGCTGGGGCACAGATACGCAGTATTTT. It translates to CATSRDRAGGWGTDTQYF.

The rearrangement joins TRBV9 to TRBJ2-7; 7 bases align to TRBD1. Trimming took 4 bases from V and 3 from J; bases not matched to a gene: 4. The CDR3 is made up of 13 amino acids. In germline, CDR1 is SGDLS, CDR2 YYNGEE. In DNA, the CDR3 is TGTGCCAGCAGCCCCCGGGACAGCTACGAGCAGTACTTC. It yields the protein CASSPRDSYEQYF.

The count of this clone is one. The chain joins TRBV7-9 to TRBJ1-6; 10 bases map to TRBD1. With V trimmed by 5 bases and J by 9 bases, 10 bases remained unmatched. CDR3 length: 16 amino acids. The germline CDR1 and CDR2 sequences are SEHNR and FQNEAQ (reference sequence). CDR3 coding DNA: TGTGCCAGCAGCACCGGGACAGGGGTAATTATTTCACCCCTCCACTTT. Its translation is CASSTGTGVIISPLHF. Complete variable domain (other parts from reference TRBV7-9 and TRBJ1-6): DTGVSQNPRHKITKRGQNVTFRCDPISEHNRLYWYRQTLGQGPEFLTYFQNEAQLEKSRLLSDRFSAERPKGSFSTLEIQRTEQGDSAMYLCASSTGTGVIISPLHFGNGTRLTVT.

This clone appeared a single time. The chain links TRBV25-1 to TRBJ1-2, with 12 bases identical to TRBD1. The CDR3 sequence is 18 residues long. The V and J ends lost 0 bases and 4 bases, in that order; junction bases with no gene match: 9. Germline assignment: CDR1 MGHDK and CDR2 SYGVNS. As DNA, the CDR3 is TGTGCCAGCAGTGAATATATTGGGACAGGGGGCGCTGGCTATGGCTACACCTTC. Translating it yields CASSEYIGTGGAGYGYTF.

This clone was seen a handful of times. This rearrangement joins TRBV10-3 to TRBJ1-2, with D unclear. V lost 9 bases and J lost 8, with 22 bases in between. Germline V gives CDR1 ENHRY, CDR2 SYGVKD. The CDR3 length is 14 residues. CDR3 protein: CAIKGDAGLLGYTF. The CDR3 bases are TGTGCCATTAAGGGAGATGCCGGACTTTTGGGCTACACCTTC.

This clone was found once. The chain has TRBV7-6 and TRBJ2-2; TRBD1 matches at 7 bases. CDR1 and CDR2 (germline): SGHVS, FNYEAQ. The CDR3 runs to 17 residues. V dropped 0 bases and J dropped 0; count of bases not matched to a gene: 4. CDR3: CASSLALGQANTGELFF. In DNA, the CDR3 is TGTGCCAGCAGCTTAGCGCTAGGACAGGCGAACACCGGGGAGCTGTTTTTT.

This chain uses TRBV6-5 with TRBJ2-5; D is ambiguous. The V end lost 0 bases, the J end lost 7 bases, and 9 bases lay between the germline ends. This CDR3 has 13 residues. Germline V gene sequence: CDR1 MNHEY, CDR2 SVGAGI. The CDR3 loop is CASSYSGLGTQYF. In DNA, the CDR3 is TGTGCCAGCAGTTACTCAGGCCTCGGGACCCAGTACTTC.